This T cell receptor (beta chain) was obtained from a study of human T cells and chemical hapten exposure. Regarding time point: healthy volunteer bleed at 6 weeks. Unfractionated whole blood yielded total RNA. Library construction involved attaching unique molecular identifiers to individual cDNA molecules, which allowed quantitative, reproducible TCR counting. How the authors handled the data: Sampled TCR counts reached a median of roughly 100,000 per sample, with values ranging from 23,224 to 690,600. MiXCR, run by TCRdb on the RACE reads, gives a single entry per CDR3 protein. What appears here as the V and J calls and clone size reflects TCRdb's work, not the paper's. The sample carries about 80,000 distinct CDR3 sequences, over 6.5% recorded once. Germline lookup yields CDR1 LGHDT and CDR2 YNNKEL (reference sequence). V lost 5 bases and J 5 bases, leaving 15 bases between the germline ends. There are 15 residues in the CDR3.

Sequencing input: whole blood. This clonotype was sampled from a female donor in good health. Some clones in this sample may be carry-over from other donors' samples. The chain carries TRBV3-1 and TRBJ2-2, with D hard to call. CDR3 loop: CASSASGRLTGELFF. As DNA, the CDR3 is TGTGCCAGCAGCGCCTCCGGGCGTCTGACCGGGGAGCTGTTTTTT.